A selection of T cell receptor beta chains follows, all from one sample in a study of T cell responses to AZD1222 COVID-19 vaccine. Using immunoSEQ multiplex PCR, the repertoire was profiled, and TCRdb retains in-frame clones only, with some absent. The sample lists 150,000 to 200,000 clones; around 90% were seen once. Sample: peripheral blood, taken 28 days after the second AZD1222 dose. The receptor source for this set is an adult who received the AZD1222 COVID-19 vaccine. The conserved cysteine and the conserved F or W are not part of the CDR3 here.

TRBJ1-2,TRBV19,ASSIGRGYT
TRBJ1-4,TRBV21-1,ASSKAGRVAEKLF
TRBJ2-7,TRBV30,AWSPTGIYEQY
TRBJ2-2,TRBV19,ASSWGHTPTGELF
TRBJ1-5,TRBV19,ASSQTENQPQH
TRBJ2-6,TRBV5-1,ASSLWGTSGANVLT
TRBJ2-7,TRBV28,ASLSTGQGSREQY
TRBJ2-5,TRBV7-2,ASSARGAYRETQY
TRBJ1-1,TRBV28,ASSWGTGKNTEAF
TRBJ1-3,TRBV9,ASSLLNSPQIGNTIY
TRBJ2-1,TRBV13,ASSPQTGTNEQF
TRBJ2-7,TRBV4-1,ASSQVEGDDEQY
TRBJ1-4,TRBV9,ASSVGQGVGEKLF
TRBJ2-3,TRBV5-4,ASSPWDSPDTQY
TRBJ1-1,TRBV5-5,ASSVDSRNTEAF
TRBJ2-6,TRBV6-6,ASSSGGSGANVLT
TRBJ2-2,TRBV6-5,ASSYSRTRNTGELF
TRBJ1-5,TRBV21-1,ASAQPQH
TRBJ2-5,TRBV2,ASSEAPGGGSETQY
TRBJ2-2,TRBV28,ASSFRDRGFYTGELF
TRBJ2-1,TRBV24-1,ATSESSGGNNEQF
TRBJ2-7,TRBV6-5,ASRLSGAHEQY
TRBJ1-5,TRBV3-1/TRBV3-2,ASSQGRIQPQH
TRBJ2-7,TRBV7-8,ASSNYEQY
TRBJ1-2,TRBV2,ASRRLLRANYGYT
TRBJ2-3,TRBV4-2,ASTQQGTDTQY
TRBJ1-2,TRBV14,ASSQGGGPYYGYT
TRBJ1-5,TRBV19,ASSTPGLGNQPQH
TRBJ2-7,TRBV12-5,ASGLPPVRGETYEQY
TRBJ2-4,TRBV2,ASRRDSLAKNIQY
TRBJ2-7,TRBV15,ATSRDAPLTTEQY
TRBJ2-2,TRBV4-3,ASSQDWGTGELF
TRBJ2-5,TRBV2,ASSLQRTSGRGHQETQY
TRBJ2-1,TRBV18,ASSPPSGVNEQF
TRBJ1-5,TRBV19,ASSIAVTESNQPQH
TRBJ2-1,TRBV5-1,ASSLAGQGVDEQF
TRBJ2-1,TRBV19,ASSQTSGTNNEQF